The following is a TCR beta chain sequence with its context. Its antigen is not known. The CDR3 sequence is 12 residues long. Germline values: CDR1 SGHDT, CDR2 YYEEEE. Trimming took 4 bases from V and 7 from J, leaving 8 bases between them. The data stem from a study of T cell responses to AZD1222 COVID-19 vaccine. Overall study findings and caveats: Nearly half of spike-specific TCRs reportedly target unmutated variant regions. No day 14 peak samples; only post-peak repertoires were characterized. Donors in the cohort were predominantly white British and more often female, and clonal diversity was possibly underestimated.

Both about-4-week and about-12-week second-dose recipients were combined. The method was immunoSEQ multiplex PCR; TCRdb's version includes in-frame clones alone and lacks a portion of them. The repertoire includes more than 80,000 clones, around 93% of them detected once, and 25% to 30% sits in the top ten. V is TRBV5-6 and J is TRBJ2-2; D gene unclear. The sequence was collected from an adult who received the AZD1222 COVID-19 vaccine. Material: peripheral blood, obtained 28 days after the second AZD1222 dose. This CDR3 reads CASSVLSGELFF. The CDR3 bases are TGTGCCAGCAGCGTTTTGAGCGGGGAGCTGTTTTTT.